This T cell receptor beta chain came from a study of neurological immune-mediated disorders. In its sample, this clonotype was seen many times. CDR3 length: 13 residues. Trimming stripped 3 bases from V and 4 bases from J, with 10 bases between. TCRdb passed the 5' RACE reads through MiXCR, listing each CDR3 protein once. Among under 80,000 distinct CDR3 sequences listed, approximately 5.2% were seen once. The source material was PBMCs. The sequence was collected from a woman in her twenties or thirties with multiple sclerosis. The V gene is TRBV12-3 or TRBV12-4, the J gene TRBJ2-7; D gene uncertain. CDR3: CASSFLPGYEQYF. In nucleotides, the CDR3 is TGTGCCAGCAGTTTTCTGCCTGGGTACGAGCAGTACTTC.